This TCR beta chain stems from a study of blood T cell repertoires in COVID-19. Overall study context: Italy, Spain and the United States were the sources of the convalescent and acute COVID-19 samples. The cDNA or gDNA used as material had been derived from T cells, B-cell-depleted T cells, or PBMCs.

The method was immunoSEQ multiplex PCR; TCRdb's version includes in-frame clones alone and lacks a portion of them. The sample records roughly 180,000 clones, 79% being singletons. V shed 2 bases and J 4 bases; nucleotides not matched to a gene: 4. This CDR3 is 15 amino acids long. Per germline, CDR1 SGHRS and CDR2 YFSETQ. Patients from Seattle were sampled longitudinally, starting during active infection. The receptor was isolated from a woman aged 60-75 years with COVID-19, enrolled during active disease. The sequenced material came from peripheral blood. The chain is built from TRBV5-1 and TRBJ1-5, with 9 bases fitting TRBD1. CDR3 bases: TGCGCCAGCAGCTTCGGGGACAGGGATAATCAGCCCCAGCATTTT. Its protein is CASSFGDRDNQPQHF.